The 21 T cell receptor beta chains given below trace back to one sample, sequenced in a study of blood T cells in healthy people across ages. Then a second PCR, running roughly 6 to 12 cycles, was carried out with a sample-barcoded 5' primer and a J-beta primer mix. Using its own MiXCR run on the 5' RACE reads, TCRdb lists one record per CDR3 protein. This table holds 650,000 to 1,000,000 distinct CDR3 sequences, 35% to 50% found once. Sequenced sample: blood. The receptors shown here come from a man of 80 years or more in good health.

This clonotype appeared a few times. Its ends do not fully match the called genes, so a read error is possible. The rearrangement links TRBV7-7 to TRBJ2-7, with D perhaps given as TRBD1 or TRBD2 (6 bases each). This CDR3 comprises 15 residues. Per germline, CDR1 SSHAT and CDR2 FNYEAQ (reference sequence). This CDR3 is CASSLSGGGIDEQYF. CDR3 coding DNA: TGTGCTAGCAGCTTAAGCGGAGGGGGGATAGATGAGCAGTACTTC. The whole variable domain, remainder taken from reference TRBV7-7 and TRBJ2-7, is GAGVSQSPRYKVTKRGQDVTLRCDPISSHATLYWYQQALGQGPEFLTYFNYEAQPDKSGLPSDRFSAERPEGSISTLTIQRTEQRDSAMYRCASSLSGGGIDEQYFGPGTRLTVT.

About this clonotype: Germline is not matched at one junction end, which may reflect a read error. The J gene is TRBJ2-1, the V gene TRBV6-1; D call uncertain. The CDR3 consists of 10 residues. The germline V gene encodes CDR1 MNHNS and CDR2 SASEGT. The DNA of the CDR3 is TGTGCCAGCAGTGATAATGGGCAGTTCTTC. This sequence encodes CASSDNGQFF.

The chain uses TRBV29-1 and TRBJ2-4; D remains ambiguous. This CDR3 contains 13 residues. V was trimmed by 2 bases and J by 3 bases, leaving 8 bases between them. From germline, CDR1 is SQVTM and CDR2 ANQGSEA. The CDR3 DNA is TGCAGCGTTGAATCGACGGTCAAAAACATTCAGTACTTC. Residues: CSVESTVKNIQYF.

The chain is built from TRBV9 and TRBJ2-1; 7 bases line up with TRBD2. Germline trimming cut 0 bases from V and 4 bases from J; bases unmatched to any gene: 4. The CDR3 has 15 amino acids. Germline values: CDR1 SGDLS, CDR2 YYNGEE. This CDR3 is CASSVGEGLYNEQFF. The CDR3 DNA is TGTGCCAGCAGCGTAGGGGAGGGCCTTTACAATGAGCAGTTCTTC.

The chain recombines TRBV20-1 with TRBJ2-3, with D perhaps TRBD2 (5 bases). Germline CDR1 reads DFQATT; CDR2 reads SNEGSKA (reference sequence). There are 17 residues in the CDR3. Trimming took 3 bases from V and 2 from J, leaving 21 bases between them. Here the CDR3 DNA reads TGCAGTGCTAGCACTGTTCAGAGGGCGCGGAACACAGATACGCAGTATTTT. It specifies CSASTVQRARNTDTQYF.

This sequence joins TRBV12-3 or TRBV12-4 and TRBJ1-6; TRBD1 matches at 8 bases. J was trimmed by 9 bases and V by 5 bases; bases with no gene match: 9. The CDR3 totals 15 residues. In DNA form, the CDR3 reads TGTGCCAGCAGTCACACAGGGGACAGGTCTTCACCCCTCCACTTT. It yields the protein CASSHTGDRSSPLHF.

This chain uses TRBV21-1 with TRBJ2-5; the table names TRBD2, a call not compared with the DNA. The DNA end is more similar to TRBJ2-7, so the J call may be wrong. TRBV21-1 is a recognized pseudogene. This CDR3 is built from 16 residues. The CDR3: CASTTAGTSGISEQYF. The CDR3, as DNA: TGTGCCAGCACCACGGCGGGTACTAGCGGGATCTCCGAGCAGTACTTC.

The gene calls are TRBV7-2 and TRBJ1-1, with D perhaps matching TRBD1 (6 bases). CDR3 length: 15 amino acids. Germline lookup yields CDR1 SGHTA and CDR2 FQGNSA. Trimming pared 4 bases from V and 4 bases from J, leaving 16 bases between. CDR3 in DNA: TGTGCCAGCAGCTCGCAAGGTGCAGGGGCCACTGAAGCTTTCTTT. This sequence encodes CASSSQGAGATEAFF.

DNA for the CDR3: TGTGCCAGCAGCTTCCCCCTTAAGGGTAATGAGCAGTTCTTC. Protein: CASSFPLKGNEQFF. This chain joins TRBV7-2 and TRBJ2-1; no definite D call. The length of the CDR3 is 14 residues. Trimming took 3 bases from V and 7 from J, leaving 13 bases between them. From germline, CDR1 is SGHTA and CDR2 FQGNSA.

The chain employs TRBV20-1 and TRBJ2-5; the D call may be TRBD1 or TRBD2 (6 bases each). Germline CDR1 DFQATT, CDR2 SNEGSKA (reference sequence). This CDR3 is 13 amino acids long. Trimming left V 7 bases short and J 1 base short, with 13 bases between. The CDR3 loop is CSGVRGLQETQYF. The DNA of the CDR3 is TGCAGTGGGGTACGGGGGCTCCAAGAGACCCAGTACTTC.

This clonotype was counted between two and nine times. The chain recombines TRBV3-1 with TRBJ2-5, with 9 bases that match TRBD2. Germline V CDR1 and CDR2: LGHDT, YNNKEL (reference sequence). CDR3 size: 18 residues. V shed 0 bases and J 3 bases; nucleotides not matched to a gene: 11. The CDR3 region has the DNA TGTGCCAGCAGCCAAGATATTGCGGTAGCGGGAGTTAAAGAGACCCAGTACTTC. Translation: CASSQDIAVAGVKETQYF.

Of note for this clonotype: Given a much more abundant clone one base away, this may be a read error. The chain has TRBV7-8 and TRBJ2-7; D possibly corresponds to TRBD2 (6 bases). Germline V lookup: CDR1 SGHVS, CDR2 FQNEAQ. V lost 5 bases and J 5 bases, leaving 19 bases between the germline ends. The CDR3 is 15 amino acids. CDR3 loop: CASSPTGAGYHEQYF. CDR3 DNA: TGTGCCAGCAGCCCCACCGGAGCGGGCTACCACGAGCAGTACTTC.

This clonotype has at least ten counts. V usage is TRBV29-1 and J usage is TRBJ2-3; D unresolved. The V end lost 4 bases, the J end lost 7 bases, and 6 bases lay between the germline ends. CDR1 is SQVTM and CDR2 is ANQGSEA in the germline V gene. The CDR3 is 10 residues long. The DNA of the CDR3 is TGCAGCGTTGGGTCCAATACGCAGTATTTT. Translation: CSVGSNTQYF.

In this sample, this clonotype turned up a few times. The V call is TRBV3-1, the J call TRBJ2-3; D gene uncertain. CDR1 is LGHDT, CDR2 YNNKEL, per germline (reference sequence). This CDR3 has 14 residues. Trimming stripped 9 bases from V and 3 bases from J, with 16 bases between. For the CDR3, the DNA is TGTGCCAGTGCATGGGCAGCTAATACAGATACGCAGTATTTT. Translated: CASAWAANTDTQYF.

The CDR3 coding sequence is TGTGCCAGCAGCTTACGCGGGGGGGCCAACGAGCAGTACTTC. Translation gives CASSLRGGANEQYF. The chain has TRBV7-6 and TRBJ2-7, with 9 nucleotides matching TRBD2. The CDR3 totals 14 residues. J was trimmed by 5 bases and V by 2 bases; bases with no gene match: 4. CDR1 and CDR2 from the germline V gene are SGHVS and FNYEAQ. The whole variable domain, filled in from reference TRBV7-6 and TRBJ2-7, reads GAGVSQSPRYKVTKRGQDVALRCDPISGHVSLYWYRQALGQGPEFLTYFNYEAQQDKSGLPNDRFSAERPEGSISTLTIQRTEQRDSAMYRCASSLRGGANEQYFGPGTRLTVT.

The chain has TRBV5-5 and TRBJ2-4; TRBD1 is a possible D gene (6 bases). The DNA end favors TRBJ2-7, so the J call may be wrong. The germline V gene encodes CDR1 SGHKS and CDR2 YYEKEE (reference sequence). This CDR3 has 16 residues. CDR3 DNA: TGTGCCAGCAGTCATGGCCCCCACAGGGCTTCCTACGAGCAGTACTTC. It translates to CASSHGPHRASYEQYF.

A note on this clonotype: This may arise from a read error, as a much more abundant clone is one base away. The V gene is TRBV7-3, the J gene TRBJ2-5; D may be TRBD1 or TRBD2 (5 bases each). Germline CDR1 SGHTA, CDR2 FQGTGA. The CDR3 consists of 14 residues. The germline V and J ends were trimmed by 7 bases and 11 bases, with 23 bases remaining between them. The CDR3 loop is CASNFGTEYNEQYF. CDR3 nucleotide sequence: TGTGCCAGCAACTTCGGGACGGAGTACAATGAGCAGTACTTC.

J is TRBJ1-6 and V is TRBV4-3; D not resolved. The CDR3 runs 15 residues. The V end was cut by 4 bases, the J end by 8 bases, with 15 bases between. Germline assignment: CDR1 LGHNA and CDR2 YSLEER. In nucleotides, the CDR3 is TGCGCCAGCAGCCTAGTGGAGGCGGGTCATTCACCCCTCCACTTT. This translates into CASSLVEAGHSPLHF.

V and J are TRBV2 and TRBJ2-1; a weak D match, TRBD1 (8 bases). The CDR3 contains 13 residues. V lost 7 bases and J 10 bases, leaving 17 bases between the germline ends. Germline CDR1 and CDR2: SNHLY and FYNNEI. The CDR3: CASIPDRDYEQFF. The CDR3 DNA follows: TGTGCCAGCATCCCGGACAGGGACTACGAGCAGTTCTTC.

This sequence joins TRBV28 and TRBJ2-4; the match to TRBD2 covers 12 bases. The end of the DNA aligns better with TRBJ2-7, so the J call may be wrong. Germline V gene data show CDR1 as MDHEN and CDR2 as SYDVKM. The CDR3 has 15 amino acids. The CDR3 here is CASSLTTSGGNEQYF. The CDR3 region has the DNA TGTGCCAGCAGTTTAACGACTAGCGGGGGCAACGAGCAGTACTTC.

This clonotype was seen many times. The V gene is TRBV7-6, the J gene TRBJ2-7; D is undetermined. Deletions cut 5 bases from V and 6 bases from J, with 14 bases between. This CDR3 comprises 13 residues. Germline CDR1 and CDR2: SGHVS and FNYEAQ. The CDR3, as DNA: TGTGCCAGCAGCCCAAGCTGGACGGGCGAGCAGTACTTC. This gives the protein CASSPSWTGEQYF.